This T cell receptor (beta chain) was found in a study of post-analysis software for immune sequencing data. Study overall: Relapsing-remitting, secondary progressive and progressive-relapsing courses of multiple sclerosis were included.

Per the germline V gene, CDR1 is DFQATT and CDR2 is SNEGSKA (reference sequence). V lost 3 bases, J lost 7 bases, and 11 bases stayed unmatched. This CDR3 is 14 amino acids long. Study conclusions and caveats: TRBV5-6, TRBV5-1 and TRBV20-1 were among roughly 5 TRBV segments more frequent in patients than controls.

Incorporated into the TCR beta cDNA libraries were unique molecular identifiers, which served to reduce PCR and sequencing biases. TCRdb independently ran MiXCR on the PCR reads; one entry per CDR3 protein. The repertoire holds around 770,000 distinct CDR3 sequences, with roughly 50% as singletons. On this clonotype itself: The antigen is undetermined.

Sample: blood. The chain joins TRBV20-1 to TRBJ2-7, with TRBD1 matching over 8 bases. The source is a girl aged 5-17 years with multiple sclerosis. In DNA form, the CDR3 reads TGCAGTGCTAGCTCGGGGACAGGACCTTTTGAGCAGTACTTC. Encoded protein: CSASSGTGPFEQYF.